This section outlines one TCR beta chain sequence together with its context. These data belong to a study of blood T cell repertoires in COVID-19. TCRdb's copy holds only in-frame clones and misses some; the assay was immunoSEQ multiplex PCR. This sample has a few hundred thousand clones; nearly 90% occur once, and the top ten carry approximately 5.3%. Trimming took 7 bases from V and 7 from J; bases not matched to a gene: 3. CDR1 is SNHLY and CDR2 is FYNNEI in the germline V gene. The CDR3 totals 13 residues. The V gene is TRBV2, the J gene TRBJ1-5; 11 nucleotides line up with TRBD1. Material: PBMCs or T cells enriched from blood (not recorded which). The sequence came from a woman aged 25 to 39 who had recovered from COVID-19. The CDR3 protein is CASTGTGGQPQHF. CDR3 DNA sequence: TGTGCCAGCACCGGGACAGGGGGGCAGCCCCAGCATTTT. The full variable domain, with the rest looked up from reference TRBV2 and TRBJ1-5, is EPEVTQTPSHQVTQMGQEVILRCVPISNHLYFYWYRQILGQKVEFLVSFYNNEISEKSEIFDDQFSVERPDGSNFTLKIRSTKLEDSAMYFCASTGTGGQPQHFGDGTRLSIL.